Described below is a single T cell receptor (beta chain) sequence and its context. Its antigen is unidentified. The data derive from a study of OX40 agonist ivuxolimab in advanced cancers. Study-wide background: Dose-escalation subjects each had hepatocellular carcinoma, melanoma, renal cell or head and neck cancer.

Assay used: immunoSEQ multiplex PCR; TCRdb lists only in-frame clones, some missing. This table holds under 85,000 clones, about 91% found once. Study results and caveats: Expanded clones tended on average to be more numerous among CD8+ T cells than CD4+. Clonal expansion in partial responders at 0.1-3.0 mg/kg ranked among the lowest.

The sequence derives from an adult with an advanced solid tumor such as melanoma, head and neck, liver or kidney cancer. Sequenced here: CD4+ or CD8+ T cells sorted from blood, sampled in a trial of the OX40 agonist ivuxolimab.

The CDR3 DNA reads TGTGCCAGCAGTGAATTATCGGGGGCTGGCTACACCTTC. Its translation is CASSELSGAGYTF. The chain employs TRBV27 and TRBJ1-2; D is possibly TRBD1 (6 bases). V dropped 5 bases and J dropped 7 bases, with 14 bases sitting between them. CDR1 MNHEY and CDR2 SMNVEV come from the germline V gene (reference sequence). The CDR3 consists of 13 residues.